This entry describes one T cell receptor beta chain. A clone one base away is much larger, so this may be a read error. The data were obtained in a study of molecular identifiers for immune sequencing clone quantification. Study background: With replicates, the RNA of 20,000 or 100,000 naive CD8 cells was split five ways and four were sequenced.

The CDR3 length is 15 residues. The V gene lost 8 bases and the J gene lost 7 bases, with 22 bases spanning the gap. With 10%, 30% or 50% of RNA, about 17,000 to 1,000,000 naive CD8 T cells were sequenced. Naive CD8 T cell sorting was performed on the CD8+CD4-CCR7+CD45RA+ phenotype. Bulk TCR library preparation followed previously described methods with listed TCR primers. One entry per CDR3 protein, called by TCRdb with MiXCR from the PCR reads. In the table there are approximately 590,000 distinct CDR3 sequences, roughly 25% of which are singletons. The sequencing input was naive CD8+ T cells from blood, with Jurkat cell RNA spiked in. As for subset: FACS-sorted CD8+CD4-CCR7+CD45RA+ naive T cells. The gene calls are TRBV5-3 and TRBJ1-5; TRBD1 is a possible D gene (6 bases). TRBV5-3 counts as an open reading frame of uncertain function. The origin of this receptor is a human donor in good health. Some libraries in this study had Jurkat cell RNA spiked in. CDR3 sequence reads: CASSETGSLSQPQHF. Here the CDR3 DNA reads TGTGCCAGCAGTGAAACAGGGAGTTTAAGCCAGCCCCAGCATTTT.